This T cell receptor beta chain was captured by sequencing in a study of T cells in Graves' hyperthyroidism and ophthalmopathy. Authors of the study amplified TCR beta CDR3 regions from RNA transcripts. The study used the HTBI primer set for a first-round RT-PCR of the TCR CDR3. From the multiplex PCR reads, TCRdb called clonotypes with MiXCR, one entry per CDR3 protein. The sample lists about 130,000 distinct CDR3 sequences, less than 25% occurring once. This clonotype showed up many times. Trimming removed 4 bases at V and 1 base at J, with 8 bases between. Germline CDR1 is SGHKS and CDR2 is YYEKEE (reference sequence). The CDR3 is made up of 14 amino acids.

The sequence was collected from a woman aged 45-59 years with Graves' hyperthyroidism that later progressed to Graves' ophthalmopathy. The specimen was blood. The chain combines TRBV5-5 with TRBJ2-2; D unresolved. The CDR3 protein is CASSHDRNTGELFF. Here the CDR3 DNA reads TGTGCCAGCAGCCACGACCGGAACACCGGGGAGCTGTTTTTT.